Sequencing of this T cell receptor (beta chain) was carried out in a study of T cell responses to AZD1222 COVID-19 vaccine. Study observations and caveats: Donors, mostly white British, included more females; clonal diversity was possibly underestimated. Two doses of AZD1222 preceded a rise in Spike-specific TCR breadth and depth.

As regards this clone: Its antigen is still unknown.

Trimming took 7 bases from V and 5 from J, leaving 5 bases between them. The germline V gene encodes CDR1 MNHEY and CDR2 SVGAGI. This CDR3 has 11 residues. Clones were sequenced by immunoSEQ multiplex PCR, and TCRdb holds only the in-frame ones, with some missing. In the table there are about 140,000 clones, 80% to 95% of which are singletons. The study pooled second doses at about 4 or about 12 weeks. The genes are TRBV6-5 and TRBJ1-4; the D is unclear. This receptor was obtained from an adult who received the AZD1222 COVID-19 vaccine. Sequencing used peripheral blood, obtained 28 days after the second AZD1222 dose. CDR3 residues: CASTPNEKLFF. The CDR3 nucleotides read TGTGCCAGCACCCCAAATGAAAAACTGTTTTTT.